This T cell receptor (beta chain) came from a study of blood T cell repertoires in COVID-19. Study overall: The United States, Italy and Spain supplied acute and convalescent COVID-19 samples. T cells, B-cell-depleted T cells, or PBMCs supplied cDNA or gDNA.

As processed by the authors: How many nucleated cells were present was estimated from reference gene primer amplification. Repertoires were generated with immunoSEQ multiplex PCR, while TCRdb's copy carries only in-frame clones and drops some. V and J calls and clone size are given by that table; D and trimming were obtained from the DNA. The sample has roughly 70,000 clones, around 87% seen once. After removal of 3 bases from V and 2 bases from J, the junction contained 11 bases not matched to a gene. Per the germline V gene, CDR1 is SGDLS and CDR2 is YYNGEE. The CDR3 sequence is 20 residues long. The chain uses TRBV9 and TRBJ2-1, with 16 positions matching TRBD2. The source is a man in his 70s with active COVID-19. The sample was peripheral blood. For the CDR3, the DNA is TGTGCCAGCAGCGGAAAGGGGACTAGCGGGAGGGGGACCACCTACAATGAGCAGTTCTTC. It encodes CASSGKGTSGRGTTYNEQFF.